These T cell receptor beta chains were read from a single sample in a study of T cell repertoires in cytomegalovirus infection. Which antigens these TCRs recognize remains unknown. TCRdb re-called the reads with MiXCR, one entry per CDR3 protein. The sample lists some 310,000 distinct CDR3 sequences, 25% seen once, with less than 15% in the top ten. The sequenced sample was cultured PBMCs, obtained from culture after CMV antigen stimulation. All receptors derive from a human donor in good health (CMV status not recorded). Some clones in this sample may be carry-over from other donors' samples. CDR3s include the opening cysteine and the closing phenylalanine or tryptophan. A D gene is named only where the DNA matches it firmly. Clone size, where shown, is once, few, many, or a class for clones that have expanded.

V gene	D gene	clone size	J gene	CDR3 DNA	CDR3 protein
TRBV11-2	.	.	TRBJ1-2	TGTGCCAGCAGCTTAGATGGGGGGAACTATGGCTACACCTTC	CASSLDGGNYGYTF
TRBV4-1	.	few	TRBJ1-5	TGCGCCAGCAGCCAATCTCGGAATCAGCCCCAGCATTTT	CASSQSRNQPQHF
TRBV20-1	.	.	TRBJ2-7	TGCAGTGCTAGAGACAGGGTCTCCTACGAGCAGTACTTC	CSARDRVSYEQYF
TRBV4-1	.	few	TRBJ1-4	TGCGCCAGCAGCCCCGGAAGGGGGGGGAGGGCTAATGAAAAACTGTTTTTT	CASSPGRGGRANEKLFF
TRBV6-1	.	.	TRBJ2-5	TGTGCCAGCAGTGAAGCGCGTGAGACCCAGTACTTC	CASSEARETQYF
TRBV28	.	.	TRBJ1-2	TGTGCCAGCAGCCCCAGGGTTGACTATGGCTACACCTTC	CASSPRVDYGYTF
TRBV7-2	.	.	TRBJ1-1	TGTGCCAGCAGCTTAGGTTCAGGTGAAGACACTGAAGCTTTCTTT	CASSLGSGEDTEAFF
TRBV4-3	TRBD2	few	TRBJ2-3	TGCGCCAGCAGCCCCACTAGCGGGAGCGAAGATACGCAGTATTTT	CASSPTSGSEDTQYF
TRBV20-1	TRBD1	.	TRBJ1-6	TGCAGTGCTCTGACCGGGACAGGGGACTATAATTCACCCCTCCACTTT	CSALTGTGDYNSPLHF
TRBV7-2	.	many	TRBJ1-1	TGTGCCAGCAGCTCCGGTAGATGGACCATGAACACTGAAGCTTTCTTT	CASSSGRWTMNTEAFF
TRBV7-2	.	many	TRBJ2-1	TGTGCCAGCAGCTTAGGTCCGGGACCAGACGGCAATGAGCAGTTCTTC	CASSLGPGPDGNEQFF
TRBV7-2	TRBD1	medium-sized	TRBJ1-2	TGTGCCAGCAGCCCCTCCCCCGGGACAGACCCTATTGGGACCTTC	CASSPSPGTDPIGTF
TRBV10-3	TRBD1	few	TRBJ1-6	TGTGCCATCAGTGAGGGGGGACAGAAGATCGGGTCACCCCTCCACTTT	CAISEGGQKIGSPLHF
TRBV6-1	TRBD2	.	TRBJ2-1	TGTGCCAGCAGTGGGACTAGCGGGGACTTAAATGAGCAGTTCTTC	CASSGTSGDLNEQFF
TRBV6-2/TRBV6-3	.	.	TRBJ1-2	TGTGCCAGCAGCACCGCCGGACAGCGAGCCTCCTTC	CASSTAGQRASF
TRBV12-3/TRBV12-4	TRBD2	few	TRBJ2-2	TGTGCCAGCAGTTCCGGGACTAGCTACACCGGGGAGCTGTTTTTT	CASSSGTSYTGELFF
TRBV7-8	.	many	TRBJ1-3	TGTGCCAGCAGCTTATCTGCGGGGGCAAACACCATATATTTT	CASSLSAGANTIYF
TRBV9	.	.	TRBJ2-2	TGTGCCAGCAGCGGGTTGACCGATCAAGAGCTGTTTTTT	CASSGLTDQELFF
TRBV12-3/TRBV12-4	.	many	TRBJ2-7	TGTGCCAGCAGTTCCCGGGTAGCGACCTACGAGCAGTACTTC	CASSSRVATYEQYF
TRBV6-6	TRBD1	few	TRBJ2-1	TGTGCCAGCAGTTACCAGGGACAGGGAGGAAGTGAGCAGTTCTTC	CASSYQGQGGSEQFF
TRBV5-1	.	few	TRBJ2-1	TGCGCCAGCAGTCTCACAACAGGGAGTTGGTACAATGAGCAGTTCTTC	CASSLTTGSWYNEQFF
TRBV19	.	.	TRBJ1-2	TGTGCCAGTGGGGACGGACACTATGGCTACACCTTC	CASGDGHYGYTF
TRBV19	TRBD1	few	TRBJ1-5	TGTGCCAGTAGTCGACAGGGGACCCAGCCCCAGCATTTT	CASSRQGTQPQHF
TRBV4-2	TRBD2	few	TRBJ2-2	TGTGCCAGCACCTGGGGGAGGGCCACCGGGGAGCTGTTTTTT	CASTWGRATGELFF
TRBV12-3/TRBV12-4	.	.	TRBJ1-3	TGTGCCAGCAGTCCCCGACTCACAGGAAACACCATATATTTT	CASSPRLTGNTIYF
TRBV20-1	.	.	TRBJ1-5	TGCAGTGCTAGTGGGACCGACAGCGGCAATCAGCCCCAGCATTTT	CSASGTDSGNQPQHF
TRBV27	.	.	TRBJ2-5	TGTGCCAGCAGAGGGACGGGGGGCAGGGAGACCCAGTACTTC	CASRGTGGRETQYF
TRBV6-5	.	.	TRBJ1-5	TGTGCCAGCAGACGAGAAGCCGCACAGGGCCGGGGGCAGCCCCAGCATTTT	CASRREAAQGRGQPQHF
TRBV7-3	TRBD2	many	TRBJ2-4	TGTGCCAGCAGCCTCGGGGGGAAAAACATTCAGTACTTC	CASSLGGKNIQYF
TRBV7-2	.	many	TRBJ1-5	TGTGCCAGCAGCTTACTGCGGGGGAATCAGCCCCAGCATTTT	CASSLLRGNQPQHF
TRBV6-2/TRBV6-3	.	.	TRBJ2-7	TGTGCCAGCAGTTACATCTTGGCCCTGGGCGAGCAGTACTTC	CASSYILALGEQYF
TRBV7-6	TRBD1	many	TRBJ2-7	TGTGCCAGCAGCCGCGGGACAGGGGTTCCCTACGAGCAGTACTTC	CASSRGTGVPYEQYF
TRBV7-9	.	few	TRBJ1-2	TGTGCCAGCAGCTTATTTCGGGGGGCCAAGGATAACTATGGCTACACCTTC	CASSLFRGAKDNYGYTF
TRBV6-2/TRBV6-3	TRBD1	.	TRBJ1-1	TGTGCCAGCAGCCGAATGACAGGGCCTAACACTGAAGCTTTCTTT	CASSRMTGPNTEAFF
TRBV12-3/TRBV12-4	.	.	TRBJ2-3	TGTGCCAGCACCGAAGGGTCGCGAAGCACAGATACGCAGTATTTT	CASTEGSRSTDTQYF
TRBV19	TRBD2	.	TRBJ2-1	TGTGCCAGTAGTATAGGCAGCGGGAGTCGACATGAGCAGTTCTTC	CASSIGSGSRHEQFF
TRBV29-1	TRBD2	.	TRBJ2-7	TGCAGCGTAAGGACCACACTTGGACTAGCGGGAGGCGAGCAGTACTTC	CSVRTTLGLAGGEQYF
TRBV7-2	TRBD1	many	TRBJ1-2	TGTGCCAGCAGCTTTCAGGGGGCGACCTATGGCTACACCTTC	CASSFQGATYGYTF
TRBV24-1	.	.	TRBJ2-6	TGTGCCACCAGTGATCAGAGGGGAACTGGGGCCAACGTCCTGACTTTC	CATSDQRGTGANVLTF
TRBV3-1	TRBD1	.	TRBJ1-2	TGTGCCAGCAGCCAAAGGACAGGTGGCTACACCTTC	CASSQRTGGYTF